This T cell receptor (beta chain) was found in a study of T-cell reconstitution after alpha-beta-depleted transplantation in children. In the case of this clonotype: At one boundary the junction diverges from the germline segment, which might be a read error.

The TCRbeta library incorporated unique molecular identifiers. TCRdb called the PCR reads again in MiXCR, with one record for every CDR3 protein. The top ten clones hold approximately 25% of a sample with about 440,000 distinct CDR3 sequences, around two fifths of them seen once. The CDR3 covers 15 residues. Germline V gene sequence: CDR1 LGHDT, CDR2 YNNKEL (reference sequence). V is TRBV3-1 and J is TRBJ2-3; 10 bases fit TRBD2. The sequence derives from a girl aged 2-10 years with aplastic anemia, due to receive a stem cell transplant. The source was PBMCs, collected before TCRalphabeta/CD19-depleted stem cell transplant. The CDR3 DNA sequence: TGTGCCAGCAGCCAAGGACTAGCGGGCACAGATACGCAGTGTTTT. Translating it yields CASSQGLAGTDTQCF.